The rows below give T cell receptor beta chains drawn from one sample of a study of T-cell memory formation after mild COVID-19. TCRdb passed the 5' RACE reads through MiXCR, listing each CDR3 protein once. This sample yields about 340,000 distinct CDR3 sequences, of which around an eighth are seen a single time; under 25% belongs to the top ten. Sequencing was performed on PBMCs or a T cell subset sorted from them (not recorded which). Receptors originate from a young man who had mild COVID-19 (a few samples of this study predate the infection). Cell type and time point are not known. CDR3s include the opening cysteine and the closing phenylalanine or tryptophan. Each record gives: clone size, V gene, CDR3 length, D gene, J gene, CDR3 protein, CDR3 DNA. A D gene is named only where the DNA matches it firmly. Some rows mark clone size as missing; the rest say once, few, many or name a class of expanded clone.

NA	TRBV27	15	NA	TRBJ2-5	CASSLSGARQETQYF	TGTGCCAGCAGTTTATCGGGCGCAAGGCAAGAGACCCAGTACTTC
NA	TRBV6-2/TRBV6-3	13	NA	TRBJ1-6	CASSYDLGSPLHF	TGTGCCAGCAGTTACGACCTTGGATCACCCCTCCACTTT
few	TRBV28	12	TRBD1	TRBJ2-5	CASSSTGGTQYF	TGTGCCAGCAGTTCCACAGGGGGGACCCAGTACTTC
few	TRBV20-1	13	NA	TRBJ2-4	CSASGPPVNLQYF	TGCAGTGCTAGTGGTCCCCCCGTTAACCTCCAGTACTTC
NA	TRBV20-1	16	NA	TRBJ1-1	CSAPQGPGGLNTEAFF	TGCAGTGCCCCGCAAGGACCGGGGGGGTTGAACACTGAAGCTTTCTTT
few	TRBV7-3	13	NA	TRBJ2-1	CASSLSPRGERVF	TGTGCCAGCAGCTTATCGCCTAGAGGGGAAAGGGTCTTC
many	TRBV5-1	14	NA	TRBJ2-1	CASKHPSSVDEQFF	TGCGCCAGCAAACACCCTTCTAGCGTGGATGAGCAGTTCTTC
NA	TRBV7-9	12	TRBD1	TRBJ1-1	CASPGGNTEAVF	TGTGCCAGCCCAGGGGGGAACACTGAAGCTGTCTTT
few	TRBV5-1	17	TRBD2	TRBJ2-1	CASSSGVSGGAYNEQFF	TGCGCCAGCAGCTCTGGGGTATCGGGGGGGGCCTACAATGAGCAGTTCTTC
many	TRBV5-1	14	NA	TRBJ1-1	CASSLRGGSTEAFF	TGCGCCAGCAGCTTACGGGGAGGGAGCACTGAAGCTTTCTTT
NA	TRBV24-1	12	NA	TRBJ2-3	CAIAGQTDTQYF	TGTGCCATCGCGGGTCAGACAGATACGCAGTATTTT
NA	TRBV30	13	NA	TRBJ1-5	CAWSVSGVQPQHF	TGTGCCTGGAGTGTAAGCGGGGTTCAGCCCCAGCATTTT
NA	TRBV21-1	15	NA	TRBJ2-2	CASRKSEGETGELFF	TGTGCCAGCAGAAAATCGGAAGGGGAAACCGGGGAGCTGTTTTTT
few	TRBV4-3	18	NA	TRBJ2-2	CASSQEAPGRTNTGELFF	TGCGCCAGCAGCCAAGAGGCTCCGGGACGGACTAACACCGGGGAGCTGTTTTTT
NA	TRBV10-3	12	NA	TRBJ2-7	CAIGGAEYEQYF	TGTGCCATCGGGGGGGCAGAATACGAGCAGTACTTC
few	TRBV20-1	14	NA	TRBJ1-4	CSARDTKGAEKLFF	TGCAGTGCTAGAGACACAAAAGGAGCTGAAAAACTGTTTTTT
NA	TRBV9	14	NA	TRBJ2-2	CASSDGRNTGELFF	TGTGCCAGCAGCGACGGACGGAACACCGGGGAGCTGTTTTTT